The 17 T cell receptor beta chains below were found in one sample sequenced in a study of T cells after yellow fever vaccination. TCRdb analysed the 5' RACE reads with MiXCR anew, one entry per CDR3 protein. The table has about 45,000 distinct CDR3 sequences, 6.8% seen once. This specimen was CD8+ T cells not binding an NS4B(214-222) dextramer, sorted from PBMCs, taken 45 days after the yellow fever booster vaccination. These receptors originate from a man younger than 45 who received the YFV17D yellow fever vaccine.

This clonotype was seen repeatedly, ten times or more. V and J are TRBV14 and TRBJ2-1; 14 nucleotides align to TRBD2. The CDR3 runs 16 residues. Looked up from germline, CDR1 is SGHDN and CDR2 is FVKESK. Unmatched junction bases numbered 4, after V lost 5 bases and J lost 4 bases. Written as DNA, the CDR3 is TGTGCCAGCAGCTCGTGGACTAGCGGGGGGTACAATGAGCAGTTCTTC. It codes for CASSSWTSGGYNEQFF.

This clonotype was seen repeatedly, ten times or more. The chain has TRBV20-1 and TRBJ1-5; D unresolved. V was cut by 3 bases and J by 4 bases, with 13 bases left in between. Germline CDR1 reads DFQATT; CDR2 reads SNEGSKA (reference sequence). This CDR3 has 14 residues. The DNA of the CDR3 is TGCAGTGCTAGGGGATTGGCAGAAAATCAGCCCCAGCATTTT. This gives the protein CSARGLAENQPQHF.

This clonotype showed up many times. The gene calls are TRBV5-1 and TRBJ2-3; TRBD1 aligns across 7 bases. CDR3 length equals 14 residues. CDR1 SGHRS and CDR2 YFSETQ come from the germline V gene. V shed 1 base and J 6 bases; nucleotides not matched to a gene: 5. CDR3 DNA sequence: TGCGCCAGCAGCTTGACAGGGGTGGGGGATACGCAGTATTTT. This translates into CASSLTGVGDTQYF.

This clonotype was observed at least ten times. The chain combines TRBV7-2 with TRBJ2-4, with 9 positions matching TRBD2. The V and J ends lost 5 bases and 16 bases, in that order; junction bases with no gene match: 6. The germline V gene encodes CDR1 SGHTA and CDR2 FQGNSA. The CDR3 runs 11 residues. The DNA for the CDR3 is TGTGCCAGCAGCCTGGGACTAGCATTTTACTTC. It yields the protein CASSLGLAFYF.

At least ten counts were recorded for this clonotype. The J gene is TRBJ1-2, the V gene TRBV9, with D uncertain. Germline CDR1 is SGDLS and CDR2 is YYNGEE. V was clipped by 0 bases and J by 4 bases, with 7 bases between them. The CDR3 contains 13 residues. The CDR3 nucleotides are TGTGCCAGCAGCGTAGAGAGCTTCTATGGCTACACCTTC. It specifies CASSVESFYGYTF.

In this sample, this clonotype turned up a few times. V gene TRBV12-3 or TRBV12-4 combines with J gene TRBJ2-5; perhaps TRBD1 as D (6 bases). CDR3 length equals 12 residues. Trimming stripped 4 bases from V and 5 bases from J, with 8 bases between. The CDR3 reads CASSSTGETQYF. The CDR3 nucleotides are TGTGCCAGCAGTTCTACAGGGGAGACCCAGTACTTC.

This clonotype was seen repeatedly, ten times or more. The chain couples TRBV19 to TRBJ2-1; no clear D gene. Germline lookup yields CDR1 LNHDA and CDR2 SQIVND (reference sequence). The ends were cut back, 3 bases at V and 5 bases at J, with 8 bases in the middle. The CDR3 has 13 residues. CDR3 coding DNA: TGTGCCAGTAGTATCGGGCAGAACAATGAGCAGTTCTTC. Translating it yields CASSIGQNNEQFF.

This clonotype occurred many times. V gene TRBV20-1 combines with J gene TRBJ1-1, with unresolved D. Per germline, CDR1 DFQATT and CDR2 SNEGSKA (reference sequence). With 0 bases removed from V and 7 bases from J, the gap between germline ends came to 9 bases. The CDR3 spans 12 residues. The chain's CDR3 is CSARDITVEAFF. Here the CDR3 DNA reads TGCAGTGCTAGAGATATTACCGTTGAAGCTTTCTTT.

This clonotype appeared many times. V gene TRBV11-2 combines with J gene TRBJ2-1; 7 bases agree with TRBD1. The CDR3 has 16 residues. The V segment lost 0 bases and the J segment 1 base; nucleotides outside the gene matches: 3. Germline CDR1 is SGHAT and CDR2 is FQNNGV. In DNA, the CDR3 is TGTGCCAGCAGCTTAGATGGGACAGCATCCTACAATGAGCAGTTCTTC. It yields the protein CASSLDGTASYNEQFF. The full variable domain, in which reference TRBV11-2 and TRBJ2-1 provide the parts outside the CDR3, is EAGVAQSPRYKIIEKRQSVAFWCNPISGHATLYWYQQILGQGPKLLIQFQNNGVVDDSQLPKDRFSAERLKGVDSTLKIQPAKLEDSAVYLCASSLDGTASYNEQFFGPGTRLTVL.

Many counts were recorded for this clonotype. The chain couples TRBV5-1 to TRBJ2-1; TRBD2 agrees at 9 bases. This CDR3 has 18 amino acids. V lost 2 bases, J lost 0 bases, and 9 bases stayed unmatched. Germline V lookup: CDR1 SGHRS, CDR2 YFSETQ. The CDR3 bases are TGCGCCAGCAGCTTTCAGGCTAGCGGGATTCTCTCCTACAATGAGCAGTTCTTC. Its protein is CASSFQASGILSYNEQFF. Drawing the rest from reference TRBV5-1 and TRBJ2-1, the complete variable domain is KAGVTQTPRYLIKTRGQQVTLSCSPISGHRSVSWYQQTPGQGLQFLFEYFSETQRNKGNFPGRFSGRQFSNSRSEMNVSTLELGDSALYLCASSFQASGILSYNEQFFGPGTRLTVL.

This clonotype was observed at least ten times. J is TRBJ1-2 and V is TRBV10-3, with D possibly matching TRBD1 (6 bases). Trimming took 2 bases from V and 1 from J, leaving 14 bases between them. Germline CDR1 reads ENHRY; CDR2 reads SYGVKD. The CDR3 is made up of 16 amino acids. In DNA, the CDR3 is TGTGCCATCAGTGAGGTTGACAGGCTGGTTAACTATGGCTACACCTTC. Its protein product is CAISEVDRLVNYGYTF.

The sample holds many counts of this clonotype. The chain has TRBV24-1 and TRBJ2-7; no reliable D call. Germline V gives CDR1 KGHDR, CDR2 SFDVKD. Trimming shortened V by 3 bases and J by 4 bases, and 9 bases separated the two germline ends. The CDR3 covers 13 residues. DNA of the CDR3: TGTGCCACCAGTGATGGGGATCCGTACGAGCAGTACTTC. Residues: CATSDGDPYEQYF.

Details on this clonotype: This could be a read error, since a much larger clone is one nucleotide away. The chain employs TRBV6-5 and TRBJ2-5; D is possibly TRBD1 (5 bases). The CDR3 runs 14 residues. CDR1 and CDR2 from the germline V gene are MNHEY and SVGAGI. CDR3 bases: TGTGCCAGCAGTTACCAAGGGGAAGTAGAGAACCAGTACTTC. Protein product: CASSYQGEVENQYF.

This clonotype appeared many times. This chain connects TRBV9 to TRBJ2-7; D may be TRBD2 (6 bases). Germline values: CDR1 SGDLS, CDR2 YYNGEE. V lost 3 bases and J 5 bases, leaving 15 bases between the germline ends. This CDR3 region has 14 residues. The CDR3 DNA sequence: TGTGCCAGCAGCGCGGAGGGGTGGGTGGACGAGCAGTACTTC. This sequence encodes CASSAEGWVDEQYF. Complete variable domain (other parts from reference TRBV9 and TRBJ2-7): DSGVTQTPKHLITATGQRVTLRCSPRSGDLSVYWYQQSLDQGLQFLIQYYNGEERAKGNILERFSAQQFPDLHSELNLSSLELGDSALYFCASSAEGWVDEQYFGPGTRLTVT.

This clonotype was recorded many times. V is TRBV18 and J is TRBJ2-1; 9 nucleotides agree with TRBD2. The CDR3 is made up of 15 amino acids. The germline gives CDR1 KGHSH, CDR2 LQKENI. V lost 8 bases, J lost 6 bases, and 11 bases stayed unmatched. The DNA for the CDR3 is TGTGCCAGCCCAAGTCCTAGCGGGGTCGTCAATGAGCAGTTCTTC. Translated, it gives CASPSPSGVVNEQFF.

The sample holds many counts of this clonotype. The rearrangement links TRBV7-3 to TRBJ2-5; weak D call: TRBD2 (5 bases). From germline, CDR1 is SGHTA and CDR2 FQGTGA. This CDR3 is built from 13 residues. The V end lost 1 base, the J end lost 5 bases, and 8 bases lay between the germline ends. The CDR3 here is CASSLNPGETQYF. The CDR3, as DNA: TGTGCCAGCAGCTTAAATCCGGGGGAGACCCAGTACTTC.

This chain joins TRBV5-4 and TRBJ2-2, with D possibly matching TRBD2 (5 bases). Germline CDR1 reads SGHNT; CDR2 reads YYREEE (reference sequence). The CDR3 totals 18 residues. Trimming took off 4 bases at V and 1 base at J, with 20 bases between the two ends. This CDR3 is CASSPVLGADLNTGELFF. The CDR3, as DNA: TGTGCCAGCAGCCCAGTCCTAGGAGCGGACTTGAACACCGGGGAGCTGTTTTTT.